This TCR beta chain comes out of a study of human T cells and chemical hapten exposure. TCRdb ran MiXCR on the RACE reads and lists one entry per CDR3 protein. This table has about 140,000 distinct CDR3 sequences, 10% to 15% appearing once. This clonotype was observed a handful of times. Described time point: patch test 2, 6 weeks after DPC sensitization. This sample's treatment: therapeutic diphenylcyclopropenone sensitization with weekly scalp DPC. The source material was whole blood, sampled in connection with sensitization to the hapten diphenylcyclopropenone (DPC). The TCR originated in a woman aged 50 to 60 with alopecia areata. Some clones in this sample may be carry-over from other donors' samples.

The CDR3 DNA reads TGTGCCAGGACATCCGGACAGCAAGCTTATACGCAGTATTTT. It codes for CARTSGQQAYTQYF. V usage is TRBV28 and J usage is TRBJ2-3; tentatively, D is TRBD1 (6 bases). This CDR3 is 14 amino acids long. V dropped 9 bases and J dropped 7 bases, with 20 bases sitting between them. The V gene's germline CDR1 is MDHEN and CDR2 SYDVKM.